This T cell receptor (beta chain) originates from a study of blood T cells in healthy people across ages. Peripheral blood, around 10 milliliters per donor, was collected. A second roughly 6 to 11 cycle PCR used barcoded and J-beta primers. The template-switch adaptor was a 5' adaptor with 12 random nucleotides. It tagged each cDNA molecule. TCRdb analysed the 5' RACE reads with MiXCR anew, one entry per CDR3 protein. The table lists 650,000 to 1,000,000 distinct CDR3 sequences, under 40% of them singletons. The CDR3 sequence is 14 residues long. The V end was cut by 0 bases, the J end by 5 bases, with 8 bases between. Germline V gene sequence: CDR1 SGHTA, CDR2 FQGNSA.

The chain carries TRBV7-2 and TRBJ1-5, with no clear D. Source material: blood. This TCR came from a man aged 18 to 29 in good health. In DNA, the CDR3 is TGTGCCAGCAGCTTAGCCGTCCTCGATCAGCCCCAGCATTTT. Translation: CASSLAVLDQPQHF.